This T cell receptor (beta chain) was sequenced for a study of read filtering for tumor transcriptome and immune sequencing. About the research overall: Whole-transcriptome libraries were prepared after DNase treatment. Study findings and constraints: Compared with RNA-seq, IR-seq gave much higher clonotype depth and reliability.

This clonotype has ten or more counts. Its specificity is unknown. This CDR3 region has 17 residues. Germline V lookup: CDR1 KGHDR, CDR2 SFDVKD. V gave up 5 bases and J gave up 0 bases; unmatched junction bases: 6. Molecular barcoded adaptors covering alpha/delta and beta/gamma chains were used on roughly 400 ng RNA. MiXCR, applied by TCRdb to the reads, yields one record per CDR3 protein. The sample includes 50,000 or so distinct CDR3 sequences, roughly 19% of them seen just once. The chain combines TRBV24-1 with TRBJ2-6; TRBD1 agrees at 7 bases. Input material: a population of CD138-negative cells sorted from bone marrow. The sequence came from a donor aged 40 or over with multiple myeloma. The CDR3 DNA reads TGTGCCACCAGTGGCGGACAGGAATACTCTGGGGCCAACGTCCTGACTTTC. Its protein is CATSGGQEYSGANVLTF.